A selection of T cell receptor beta chains follows, all from one sample in a study of blood T cell repertoires in COVID-19. Here immunoSEQ multiplex PCR was the method, and the copy in TCRdb shows in-frame clones only, minus some. The sample holds 250,000 to 300,000 clones, approximately 78% seen once. The sample comprised PBMCs or T cells enriched from blood (not recorded which). The receptor source for this set is a man aged 35 to 55 who had been exposed to COVID-19. Each CDR3 is given with its conserved first and last residue. Fields, in order: CDR3 protein, CDR3 DNA, J gene, clone size, D gene, CDR3 length, V gene. A D gene is named only where the DNA matches it firmly. Size tells how often a clone was seen (once, few, many) or the class of an expanded clone, and some rows leave it out.

CDR3: CASSQGRGRAVGELFF
DNA: TGCGCCAGCAGCCAAGGTCGCGGGAGGGCCGTCGGGGAGCTGTTTTTT
J: TRBJ2-2
size: once
D: TRBD2
length: 16
V: TRBV4-1

CDR3: CSVDRQGKGQYF
DNA: TGCAGCGTTGATCGGCAGGGAAAGGGGCAGTACTTC
J: TRBJ2-7
size: -
D: -
length: 12
V: TRBV29-1

CDR3: CASSDPGGYTF
DNA: TGTGCCAGCAGTGACCCGGGGGGCTACACCTTC
J: TRBJ1-2
size: -
D: -
length: 11
V: TRBV2

CDR3: CASSPPGGRDIQYF
DNA: TGTGCCAGCAGCCCCCCGGGGGGGCGGGACATTCAGTACTTC
J: TRBJ2-4
size: -
D: TRBD2
length: 14
V: TRBV7-2

CDR3: CASSLDRVGYTF
DNA: TGTGCCAGCAGCTTAGACAGGGTCGGCTACACCTTC
J: TRBJ1-2
size: once
D: -
length: 12
V: TRBV11-3

CDR3: CASSPPRQGDSPLHF
DNA: TGTGCCAGCAGCCCTCCCCGACAGGGAGATTCACCCCTCCACTTT
J: TRBJ1-6
size: few
D: TRBD1
length: 15
V: TRBV7-9

CDR3: CASSKLGGSNQPQHF
DNA: TGTGCCAGCAGTAAATTGGGCGGGAGTAATCAGCCCCAGCATTTT
J: TRBJ1-5
size: -
D: -
length: 15
V: TRBV6-6

CDR3: CAWRQNEKLFF
DNA: TGTGCCTGGAGACAGAATGAAAAACTGTTTTTT
J: TRBJ1-4
size: -
D: -
length: 11
V: TRBV30

CDR3: CASSAGLAGLEQYF
DNA: TGTGCCAGCAGCGCGGGACTAGCGGGACTCGAGCAGTACTTC
J: TRBJ2-7
size: -
D: TRBD2
length: 14
V: TRBV9

CDR3: CASSLDLRDEQYF
DNA: TGTGCCAGCTCATTAGATCTCCGGGACGAGCAGTACTTC
J: TRBJ2-7
size: -
D: -
length: 13
V: TRBV18

CDR3: CASSWGSTSYEQYF
DNA: TGTGCCAGCAGTTGGGGCAGCACCTCCTACGAGCAGTACTTC
J: TRBJ2-7
size: once
D: -
length: 14
V: TRBV27

CDR3: CATGGTRRTGELFF
DNA: TGTGCCACGGGGGGGACTAGAAGGACCGGGGAGCTGTTTTTT
J: TRBJ2-2
size: -
D: TRBD2
length: 14
V: TRBV5-8

CDR3: CASKQGASPLHF
DNA: TGTGCCAGCAAACAGGGGGCATCACCCCTCCACTTT
J: TRBJ1-6
size: -
D: TRBD1
length: 12
V: TRBV13

CDR3: CASSLGGLVGSETQYF
DNA: TGTGCCAGCAGCTTAGGTGGACTAGTCGGTTCGGAGACCCAGTACTTC
J: TRBJ2-5
size: -
D: TRBD2
length: 16
V: TRBV7-2

CDR3: CASSSRMTGSYEQYF
DNA: TGTGCCAGCAGTTCGCGAATGACAGGCTCCTACGAGCAGTACTTC
J: TRBJ2-7
size: -
D: -
length: 15
V: TRBV27

CDR3: CASSPPSTRAFF
DNA: TGTGCCAGCTCACCACCGTCTACCCGAGCTTTCTTT
J: TRBJ1-1
size: -
D: -
length: 12
V: TRBV18

CDR3: CASSLERMSGNTEAFF
DNA: TGTGCCAGCAGCTTGGAAAGAATGTCGGGGAACACTGAAGCTTTCTTT
J: TRBJ1-1
size: once
D: -
length: 16
V: TRBV5-4

CDR3: CASSPVAGTYNEQFF
DNA: TGTGCCAGCTCCCCGGTGGCCGGGACCTACAATGAGCAGTTCTTC
J: TRBJ2-1
size: -
D: -
length: 15
V: TRBV18

CDR3: CATSREGGSYEQYF
DNA: TGTGCCACCAGCAGAGAGGGGGGATCCTACGAGCAGTACTTC
J: TRBJ2-7
size: once
D: -
length: 14
V: TRBV15

CDR3: CASSFVAGTGELFF
DNA: TGTGCCAGCAGCTTTGTGGCAGGCACCGGGGAGCTGTTTTTT
J: TRBJ2-2
size: -
D: -
length: 14
V: TRBV7-9

CDR3: CASSVGSWANYGYTF
DNA: TGTGCCAGCAGCGTGGGCTCCTGGGCTAACTATGGCTACACCTTC
J: TRBJ1-2
size: -
D: -
length: 15
V: TRBV9

CDR3: CASSRIWDKSETQYF
DNA: TGTGCCAGCAGCAGGATTTGGGACAAATCCGAGACCCAGTACTTC
J: TRBJ2-5
size: -
D: -
length: 15
V: TRBV9

CDR3: CASTSSGLADHNEQFF
DNA: TGTGCCAGTACCTCCTCGGGACTAGCCGACCACAATGAGCAGTTCTTC
J: TRBJ2-1
size: -
D: TRBD2
length: 16
V: TRBV19

CDR3: CASSHPLGEGRGEQFF
DNA: TGCGCCAGCAGCCACCCGTTGGGGGAGGGCCGGGGTGAGCAGTTCTTC
J: TRBJ2-1
size: -
D: TRBD2
length: 16
V: TRBV4-1

CDR3: CASSFDRDQPQHF
DNA: TGTGCCAGCAGTTTTGACAGAGATCAGCCCCAGCATTTT
J: TRBJ1-5
size: -
D: -
length: 13
V: TRBV12-3/TRBV12-4

CDR3: CASSGRAYNEQFF
DNA: TGTGCCAGCAGCGGGAGGGCCTACAATGAGCAGTTCTTC
J: TRBJ2-1
size: -
D: TRBD2
length: 13
V: TRBV11-3

CDR3: CSASLLRTNYGYTF
DNA: TGCAGTGCTAGTCTTCTCCGGACAAACTATGGCTACACCTTC
J: TRBJ1-2
size: once
D: -
length: 14
V: TRBV20-1

CDR3: CAIASTSTGEGVYGYTF
DNA: TGTGCCATCGCAAGTACCTCCACAGGGGAAGGCGTGTATGGCTACACCTTC
J: TRBJ1-2
size: -
D: TRBD1
length: 17
V: TRBV10-3

CDR3: CASSLAGGRETQYF
DNA: TGTGCCAGCAGCTTGGCCGGGGGGCGGGAGACCCAGTACTTC
J: TRBJ2-5
size: -
D: -
length: 14
V: TRBV5-6

CDR3: CASSSHWGREGSYEQYF
DNA: TGCGCCAGCAGCTCACATTGGGGGAGGGAGGGGTCCTACGAGCAGTACTTC
J: TRBJ2-7
size: -
D: TRBD2
length: 17
V: TRBV5-1

CDR3: CASSPSGLNQPQHF
DNA: TGTGCCAGCAGCCCTAGCGGCCTCAATCAGCCCCAGCATTTT
J: TRBJ1-5
size: few
D: -
length: 14
V: TRBV7-2

CDR3: CASSSGTSGRADTGELFF
DNA: TGTGCCAGCAGCTCCGGGACTAGCGGGAGGGCCGACACCGGGGAGCTGTTTTTT
J: TRBJ2-2
size: -
D: TRBD2
length: 18
V: TRBV7-9

CDR3: CAGSGQGDAGELFF
DNA: TGTGCCGGCTCGGGACAGGGTGACGCCGGGGAGCTGTTTTTT
J: TRBJ2-2
size: once
D: TRBD1
length: 14
V: TRBV10-3

CDR3: CASSDRGAGNPAYNEQFF
DNA: TGTGCCAGCAGCGACAGGGGAGCGGGGAATCCAGCCTACAATGAGCAGTTCTTC
J: TRBJ2-1
size: -
D: -
length: 18
V: TRBV6-4

CDR3: CAWRRDFFPLYSNQPQHF
DNA: TGTGCCTGGAGAAGGGACTTCTTCCCCCTCTATAGCAATCAGCCCCAGCATTTT
J: TRBJ1-5
size: -
D: -
length: 18
V: TRBV30

CDR3: CSVRGGGAGGLSNQPQHF
DNA: TGCAGCGTGCGAGGTGGAGGGGCCGGGGGTTTAAGCAATCAGCCCCAGCATTTT
J: TRBJ1-5
size: once
D: -
length: 18
V: TRBV29-1

CDR3: CASSHGEFQPQHF
DNA: TGTGCCAGCAGCCACGGGGAGTTTCAGCCCCAGCATTTT
J: TRBJ1-5
size: once
D: -
length: 13
V: TRBV3-1/TRBV3-2

CDR3: CASSYRQGGIQYF
DNA: TGTGCCAGCAGTTACCGACAGGGGGGCATTCAGTACTTC
J: TRBJ2-4
size: -
D: TRBD1
length: 13
V: TRBV12-3/TRBV12-4

CDR3: CSVGWPPGRGDTIYF
DNA: TGCAGCGTTGGCTGGCCCCCAGGGCGCGGGGACACCATATATTTT
J: TRBJ1-3
size: few
D: -
length: 15
V: TRBV29-1

CDR3: CASSSNRDYELQPYNEQFF
DNA: TGTGCCAGCAGTTCCAACCGGGACTATGAACTCCAACCCTACAATGAGCAGTTCTTC
J: TRBJ2-1
size: -
D: TRBD2
length: 19
V: TRBV27

CDR3: CASSLNPQGFTEAFF
DNA: TGTGCCAGCTCCCTCAACCCCCAGGGATTCACTGAAGCTTTCTTT
J: TRBJ1-1
size: once
D: -
length: 15
V: TRBV18

CDR3: CASRRKAEGYEQYF
DNA: TGTGCCAGCAGACGAAAGGCCGAGGGTTACGAGCAGTACTTC
J: TRBJ2-7
size: -
D: -
length: 14
V: TRBV6-5